The 30 T cell receptor beta chains in this list originate from one sample, sequenced in a study of T cells in Graves' hyperthyroidism and ophthalmopathy. The TCR beta CDR3 regions underwent amplification using RNA transcripts as the source. The HTBI primer set drove a first-round RT-PCR of the TCR CDR3. One entry per CDR3 protein results from TCRdb running MiXCR on the multiplex PCR reads. The table shows some 760,000 distinct CDR3 sequences, with 12% to 15% occurring only once. Sample: blood. Source of these receptors: a woman aged 18 to 35 with Graves' hyperthyroidism.

This clonotype was seen repeatedly, ten times or more. V and J are TRBV7-2 and TRBJ2-2, with 8 nucleotides matching TRBD1. Germline CDR1 and CDR2: SGHTA and FQGNSA. The CDR3 loop spans 14 amino acids. J lost 6 bases, V lost 0 bases, and 0 bases had no gene match. The CDR3 loop reads CASSLATGAGELFF. The CDR3 DNA sequence: TGTGCCAGCAGCTTAGCGACAGGGGCCGGGGAGCTGTTTTTT.

This clonotype was seen at least ten times. The chain uses TRBV11-2 and TRBJ2-1; 14 positions agree with TRBD2. Germline V lookup: CDR1 SGHAT, CDR2 FQNNGV. The length of the CDR3 is 15 residues. The trim removed 2 bases at V and 7 bases at J, leaving 1 base unmatched. The CDR3 loop reads CASSLRTSGGNEQFF. The CDR3 DNA sequence: TGTGCCAGCAGCTTAAGGACTAGCGGGGGGAATGAGCAGTTCTTC.

At least ten counts were recorded for this clonotype. The V and J genes are TRBV30 and TRBJ2-1, with TRBD1 matching over 9 bases. This CDR3 contains 14 residues. Germline V CDR1 and CDR2: GTSNPN, SVGIG (reference sequence). V shed 5 bases and J 4 bases; nucleotides not matched to a gene: 6. This CDR3 is CAWGGQGTYNEQFF. In DNA, the CDR3 is TGTGCCTGGGGTGGACAGGGGACATACAATGAGCAGTTCTTC.

This clonotype was seen only a few times. This chain uses TRBV20-1 with TRBJ2-7; D gene uncertain. There are 14 residues in the CDR3. Trimming removed 0 bases from V and 1 base from J, with 10 bases in between. Germline CDR1 reads DFQATT; CDR2 reads SNEGSKA (reference sequence). DNA of the CDR3: TGCAGTGCTAGAGATAAGGAGCAATCCTACGAGCAGTACTTC. Amino acid sequence: CSARDKEQSYEQYF.

This clonotype was counted many times. This sequence joins TRBV2 and TRBJ2-4, with 7 bases fitting TRBD1. The J segment lost 3 bases and the V segment lost 7 bases, leaving 15 bases of the junction unmatched. Germline V gene lookup returns CDR1 SNHLY and CDR2 FYNNEI. CDR3 length: 17 residues. The CDR3 DNA sequence: TGTGCCAGCAATTTTCAAGGGCAGGGGGTTGTCAAAAACATTCAGTACTTC. Translating it yields CASNFQGQGVVKNIQYF.

This clonotype was detected only a few times. The rearrangement uses TRBV5-4 and TRBJ2-1; no firm D call. Germline assignment: CDR1 SGHNT and CDR2 YYREEE (reference sequence). Trimming pared 1 base from V and 7 bases from J, leaving 15 bases between. This CDR3 has 15 residues. This CDR3 reads CASSLTTPVGNEQFF. The CDR3 DNA sequence: TGTGCCAGCAGCTTGACTACCCCCGTGGGGAATGAGCAGTTCTTC.

This clonotype was seen more than once but under ten times. The chain has TRBV3-1 and TRBJ2-7; tentatively, D is TRBD1 or TRBD2 (5 bases each). CDR1 is LGHDT and CDR2 is YNNKEL in the germline V gene (reference sequence). V shed 0 bases and J shed 5 bases, with 11 bases lying between them. The CDR3 sequence is 14 residues long. CDR3 in DNA: TGTGCCAGCAGCCAAGATACAGGACTTAACGAGCAGTACTTC. This codes for CASSQDTGLNEQYF.

This clonotype was seen a handful of times. The CDR3 sequence is CASRKQGRPYGYTF. DNA for the CDR3: TGTGCCAGCAGAAAACAGGGACGGCCCTATGGCTACACCTTC. The chain carries TRBV28 and TRBJ1-2; TRBD1 might be the D (6 bases). Deletions cut 6 bases from V and 4 bases from J, with 15 bases between. This CDR3 comprises 14 residues. CDR1 and CDR2 from the germline V gene are MDHEN and SYDVKM.

The sample holds many counts of this clonotype. V usage is TRBV20-1 and J usage is TRBJ2-1; 13 bases are a match to TRBD2. Trimming took 1 base from V and 4 from J; bases not matched to a gene: 7. This CDR3 is built from 17 residues. Germline lookup yields CDR1 DFQATT and CDR2 SNEGSKA (reference sequence). CDR3 sequence reads: CSARGLAGGPRYNEQFF. CDR3 in DNA: TGCAGTGCTAGAGGACTAGCGGGAGGCCCGCGGTACAATGAGCAGTTCTTC.

This clonotype was seen more than once but under ten times. V is TRBV19 and J is TRBJ2-1, with 7 bases identical to TRBD2. Germline assignment: CDR1 LNHDA and CDR2 SQIVND (reference sequence). The J segment lost 8 bases and the V segment lost 5 bases, leaving 9 bases of the junction unmatched. This CDR3 spans 14 amino acids. The CDR3 DNA is TGTGCCAGTAGTGAGCTAGCGGTTTGGGATGAGCAGTTCTTC. Amino acid sequence: CASSELAVWDEQFF.

This clonotype was detected ten times or more. The rearrangement uses TRBV2 and TRBJ1-2; D is possibly TRBD1 (6 bases). Per germline, CDR1 SNHLY and CDR2 FYNNEI. This CDR3 spans 12 amino acids. V was clipped by 8 bases and J by 8 bases, with 15 bases between them. The chain's CDR3 is CASGGTEGGYTF. As DNA, the CDR3 is TGTGCCAGCGGGGGCACAGAGGGAGGCTACACCTTC.

This clonotype was seen more than once but under ten times. CDR3 nucleotide sequence: TGTGCCAGCTCACGTGAGCGGGGGAGAACCTACGAGCAGTACTTC. This sequence encodes CASSRERGRTYEQYF. The rearrangement links TRBV18 to TRBJ2-7; 8 bases agree with TRBD2. Germline V CDR1 and CDR2: KGHSH, LQKENI. V dropped 4 bases and J dropped 2; count of bases not matched to a gene: 7. CDR3 length equals 15 residues.

The chain carries TRBV9 and TRBJ1-3; D call uncertain. Trimming took off 0 bases at V and 2 bases at J, with 9 bases between the two ends. The germline V gene has CDR1 SGDLS and CDR2 YYNGEE. The CDR3 has 15 amino acids. As DNA, the CDR3 is TGTGCCAGCAGCGTAGAGAGGGCAGCTGGAAACACCATATATTTT. It translates to CASSVERAAGNTIYF. Together with reference TRBV9 and TRBJ1-3, the CDR3 gives the full variable domain: DSGVTQTPKHLITATGQRVTLRCSPRSGDLSVYWYQQSLDQGLQFLIQYYNGEERAKGNILERFSAQQFPDLHSELNLSSLELGDSALYFCASSVERAAGNTIYFGEGSWLTVV.

This clonotype has at least ten counts. The chain carries TRBV3-1 and TRBJ2-7; 8 bases fit TRBD2. Losses at the gene ends were 3 bases for V and 5 bases for J; bases not matched to a gene: 9. Germline V gene data show CDR1 as LGHDT and CDR2 as YNNKEL (reference sequence). CDR3 length equals 15 residues. The CDR3 protein is CASSHERENMNEQYF. CDR3 DNA sequence: TGTGCCAGCAGCCATGAGCGGGAGAACATGAACGAGCAGTACTTC.

This rearrangement joins TRBV18 to TRBJ2-2; D is possibly TRBD1 (6 bases). V gave up 2 bases and J gave up 0 bases, with 13 bases separating them. CDR3 length equals 17 residues. Germline CDR1 reads KGHSH; CDR2 reads LQKENI. In DNA form, the CDR3 reads TGTGCCAGCTCACCATATACCGGGACAACGAACACCGGGGAGCTGTTTTTT. Translation gives CASSPYTGTTNTGELFF.

This clonotype was picked up a small number of times. The CDR3 region is CASGQQNEKLFF. For the CDR3, the DNA is TGTGCCAGCGGGCAGCAGAATGAAAAACTGTTTTTT. The chain combines TRBV7-9 with TRBJ1-4; no clear D gene. Germline CDR1 and CDR2: SEHNR and FQNEAQ (reference sequence). Trimming removed 8 bases at V and 5 bases at J, with 9 bases between. The CDR3 spans 12 residues.

The sample holds many counts of this clonotype. The genes are TRBV6-6 and TRBJ1-2; D call uncertain. V was cut by 2 bases and J by 5 bases, with 15 bases left in between. This CDR3 is 15 amino acids long. CDR1 MNHNY and CDR2 SVGAGI come from the germline V gene (reference sequence). In DNA form, the CDR3 reads TGTGCCAGCAGTTACAGAACCCGCGGGCGTTATGGCTACACCTTC. Translation gives CASSYRTRGRYGYTF.

Only a few counts were recorded for this clonotype. V is TRBV27 and J is TRBJ2-1; 9 nucleotides line up with TRBD2. The trim removed 6 bases at V and 4 bases at J, leaving 10 bases unmatched. CDR3 size: 16 residues. From germline, CDR1 is MNHEY and CDR2 SMNVEV (reference sequence). The CDR3 sequence is CASRREGLAGYNEQFF. The CDR3 region has the DNA TGTGCCAGCAGGAGGGAAGGGCTAGCGGGGTACAATGAGCAGTTCTTC.

This clonotype appeared a few times. The J gene is TRBJ2-1, the V gene TRBV10-3; 8 nucleotides line up with TRBD2. Trimming cost V 0 bases and J 1 base; bases outside gene matches: 8. Per the germline V gene, CDR1 is ENHRY and CDR2 is SYGVKD. The CDR3 is made up of 18 amino acids. The CDR3 protein is CAISESMIAGQSYNEQFF. For the CDR3, the DNA is TGTGCCATCAGTGAGTCGATGATAGCGGGGCAATCCTACAATGAGCAGTTCTTC.

The chain carries TRBV5-1 and TRBJ2-1; D unresolved. Looked up from germline, CDR1 is SGHRS and CDR2 is YFSETQ. V dropped 4 bases and J dropped 7 bases, with 15 bases sitting between them. There are 14 residues in the CDR3. The CDR3 DNA reads TGCGCCAGCAGCGGAGAATGGGTTGGGAATGAGCAGTTCTTC. Translating it yields CASSGEWVGNEQFF.

This clonotype was found many times. The chain combines TRBV6-1 with TRBJ2-7; the match to TRBD1 covers 10 bases. This CDR3 has 15 residues. Losses at the gene ends were 3 bases for V and 4 bases for J; bases not matched to a gene: 6. The germline CDR1 and CDR2 sequences are MNHNS and SASEGT. CDR3 DNA sequence: TGTGCCAGCAGTGACCGGGACAGGGGCCGTTACGAGCAGTACTTC. It specifies CASSDRDRGRYEQYF.

This clonotype was detected only once. This chain joins TRBV12-3 or TRBV12-4 and TRBJ2-1, with D possibly being TRBD2 (7 bases). The CDR3 extends over 15 amino acids. V lost 5 bases and J lost 5, with 16 bases in between. This CDR3 reads CASSPSWGGNNEQFF. In nucleotides, the CDR3 is TGTGCCAGCAGTCCGTCGTGGGGGGGCAACAATGAGCAGTTCTTC.

This clonotype was counted ten times or more. One junction end does not reproduce the germline sequence, and a read error may be involved. V usage is TRBV27 and J usage is TRBJ2-1; 8 bases are a match to TRBD1. Germline V gene sequence: CDR1 MNHEY, CDR2 SMNVEV (reference sequence). The CDR3 contains 13 residues. The chain's CDR3 is CASTRTGHNEQFF. The CDR3 nucleotides are TGTGCCAGCACTCGGACAGGGCACAATGAACAGTTCTTC.

The gene calls are TRBV7-2 and TRBJ1-3; no definite D call. Germline CDR1 and CDR2: SGHTA and FQGNSA. This CDR3 has 16 amino acids. V shed 8 bases and J shed 5 bases, with 22 bases lying between them. CDR3 DNA: TGTGCCAGCTCTGTCACTTCCCTAAGGCCGCGAAACACCATATATTTT. As protein: CASSVTSLRPRNTIYF.

This clonotype was seen repeatedly, ten times or more. The chain employs TRBV18 and TRBJ2-5; the D is unclear. V was trimmed by 3 bases and J by 5 bases, leaving 10 bases between them. This CDR3 comprises 13 residues. The germline CDR1 and CDR2 sequences are KGHSH and LQKENI. This CDR3 is CASSPGLLETQYF. The DNA of the CDR3 is TGTGCCAGCTCACCGGGTTTGTTGGAGACCCAGTACTTC.

This chain links TRBV12-3 or TRBV12-4 with TRBJ2-3; 10 bases map to TRBD1. This CDR3 is 14 amino acids long. J gave up 0 bases and V 8 bases, and 2 bases lay outside the gene matches. CDR3: CASRDRGSTDTQYF. The CDR3 nucleotides are TGTGCCAGCCGGGACAGGGGAAGCACAGATACGCAGTATTTT.

This clonotype was seen ten or more times. In DNA form, the CDR3 reads TGTGCCAGCTCACCATTTCCCGGGACAGGGCAAGAGACCCAGTACTTC. This sequence encodes CASSPFPGTGQETQYF. The V call is TRBV18, the J call TRBJ2-5; 9 bases agree with TRBD1. Trimming cost V 2 bases and J 2 bases; bases outside gene matches: 6. The CDR3 contains 16 residues. CDR1 and CDR2 (germline): KGHSH, LQKENI.

This clonotype was seen more than once but under ten times. The chain links TRBV20-1 to TRBJ2-1; no clear D gene. Germline V CDR1 and CDR2: DFQATT, SNEGSKA (reference sequence). Trimming cost V 0 bases and J 4 bases, with 13 bases left between them. The CDR3 totals 15 residues. The CDR3 DNA reads as TGCAGTGCTAGAGATCTGAGCCGCCGTTACAATGAGCAGTTCTTC. Translation: CSARDLSRRYNEQFF.

The sample holds many counts of this clonotype. The chain joins TRBV6-1 to TRBJ2-7; 7 nucleotides line up with TRBD2. CDR3 length: 15 residues. J lost 4 bases, V lost 6 bases, and 12 bases had no gene match. The V gene's germline CDR1 is MNHNS and CDR2 SASEGT. This chain's CDR3 is CASRKEPGLPYEQYF. CDR3 in DNA: TGTGCCAGCAGAAAGGAGCCGGGACTACCATACGAGCAGTACTTC.

The chain combines TRBV29-1 with TRBJ2-6; 7 bases agree with TRBD1. The trim removed 6 bases at V and 0 bases at J, leaving 8 bases unmatched. CDR3 length equals 16 residues. CDR1 is SQVTM, CDR2 ANQGSEA, per germline. The CDR3, as DNA: TGCAGCGTCGCAGGGGGAAAGCTCTCTGGGGCCAACGTCCTGACTTTC. Translation: CSVAGGKLSGANVLTF.